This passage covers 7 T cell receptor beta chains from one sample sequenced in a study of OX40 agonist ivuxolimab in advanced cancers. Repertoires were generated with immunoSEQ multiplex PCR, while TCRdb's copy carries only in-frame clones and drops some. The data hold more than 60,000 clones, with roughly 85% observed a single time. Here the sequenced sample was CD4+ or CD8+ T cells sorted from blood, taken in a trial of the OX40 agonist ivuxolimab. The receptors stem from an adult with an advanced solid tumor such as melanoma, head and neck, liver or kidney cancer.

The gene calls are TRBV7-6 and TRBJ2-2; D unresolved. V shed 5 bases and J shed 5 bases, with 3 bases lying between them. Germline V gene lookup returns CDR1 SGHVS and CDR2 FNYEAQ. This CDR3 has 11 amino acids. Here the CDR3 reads CASSRTGELFF. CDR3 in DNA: TGTGCCAGCAGCCGGACCGGGGAGCTGTTTTTT.

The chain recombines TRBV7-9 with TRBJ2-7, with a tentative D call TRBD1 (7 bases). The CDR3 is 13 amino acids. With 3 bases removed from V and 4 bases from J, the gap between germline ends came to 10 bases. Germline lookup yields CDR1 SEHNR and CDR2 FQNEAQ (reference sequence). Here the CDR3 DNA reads TGTGCCAGCAGCTTGGCGGGACAGTACGAGCAGTACTTC. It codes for CASSLAGQYEQYF.

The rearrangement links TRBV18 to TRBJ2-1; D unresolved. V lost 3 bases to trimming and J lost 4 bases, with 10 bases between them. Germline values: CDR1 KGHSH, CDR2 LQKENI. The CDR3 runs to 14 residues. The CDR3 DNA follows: TGTGCCAGCTCACCCCAACCAGTTTACAATGAGCAGTTCTTC. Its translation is CASSPQPVYNEQFF. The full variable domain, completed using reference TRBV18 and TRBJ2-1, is NAGVMQNPRHLVRRRGQEARLRCSPMKGHSHVYWYRQLPEEGLKFMVYLQKENIIDESGMPKERFSAEFPKEGPSILRIQQVVRGDSAAYFCASSPQPVYNEQFFGPGTRLTVL.

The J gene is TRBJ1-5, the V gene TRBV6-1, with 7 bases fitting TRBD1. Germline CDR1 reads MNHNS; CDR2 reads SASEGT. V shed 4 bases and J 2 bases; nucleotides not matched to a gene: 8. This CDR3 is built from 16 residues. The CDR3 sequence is CASSVVGGTGNQPQHF. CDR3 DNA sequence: TGTGCCAGCAGTGTGGTGGGGGGGACAGGCAATCAGCCCCAGCATTTT.

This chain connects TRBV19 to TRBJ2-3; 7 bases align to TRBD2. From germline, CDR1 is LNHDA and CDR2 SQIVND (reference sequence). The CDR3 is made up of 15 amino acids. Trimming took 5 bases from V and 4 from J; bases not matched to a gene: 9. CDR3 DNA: TGTGCCAGTAGTGGGACGGGAGGCCGGTCAGATACGCAGTATTTT. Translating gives CASSGTGGRSDTQYF.

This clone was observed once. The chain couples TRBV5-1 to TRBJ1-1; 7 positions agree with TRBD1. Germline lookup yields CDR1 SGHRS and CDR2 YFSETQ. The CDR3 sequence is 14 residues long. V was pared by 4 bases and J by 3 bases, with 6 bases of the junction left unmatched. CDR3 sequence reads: CASSGRGSDTEAFF. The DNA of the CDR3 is TGCGCCAGCAGCGGCAGGGGGTCGGACACTGAAGCTTTCTTT.

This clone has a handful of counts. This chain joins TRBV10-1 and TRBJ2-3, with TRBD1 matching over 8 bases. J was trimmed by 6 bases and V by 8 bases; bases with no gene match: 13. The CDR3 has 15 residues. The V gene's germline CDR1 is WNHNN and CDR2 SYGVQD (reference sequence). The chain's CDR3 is CASSRGQGAQDTQYF. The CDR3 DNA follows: TGCGCCAGCTCCCGAGGGCAGGGGGCCCAGGATACGCAGTATTTT.